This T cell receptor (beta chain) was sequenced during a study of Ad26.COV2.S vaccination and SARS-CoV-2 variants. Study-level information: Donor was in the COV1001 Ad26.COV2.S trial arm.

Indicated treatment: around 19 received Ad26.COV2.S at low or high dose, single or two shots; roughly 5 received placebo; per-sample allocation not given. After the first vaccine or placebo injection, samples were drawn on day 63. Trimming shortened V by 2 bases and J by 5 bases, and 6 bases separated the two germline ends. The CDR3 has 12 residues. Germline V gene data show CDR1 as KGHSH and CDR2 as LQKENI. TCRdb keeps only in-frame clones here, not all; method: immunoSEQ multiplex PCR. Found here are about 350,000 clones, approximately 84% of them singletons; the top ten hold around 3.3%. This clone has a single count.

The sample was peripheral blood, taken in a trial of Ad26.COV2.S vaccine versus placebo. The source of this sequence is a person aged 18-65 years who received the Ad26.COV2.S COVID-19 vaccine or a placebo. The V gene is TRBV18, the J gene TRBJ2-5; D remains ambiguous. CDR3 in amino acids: CASSPLAETQYF. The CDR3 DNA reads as TGTGCCAGCTCACCATTGGCGGAGACCCAGTACTTC.